This passage covers 31 T cell receptor beta chains from one sample sequenced in a study of shared clonotypes between healthy human individuals. This table comes from immunoSEQ multiplex PCR, and its TCRdb copy is limited to in-frame clones, with some not included. The sample contains around 500,000 clones, approximately 81% of which appear only once. Source material: PBMCs. The source of these receptors is a woman aged 40-49 years in good health. Some clones in this sample may be carry-over from other donors' samples.

The chain joins TRBV15 to TRBJ2-1; 9 positions match TRBD2. From germline, CDR1 is LNHNV and CDR2 YYDKDF (reference sequence). The CDR3 is 13 residues long. V was pared by 3 bases and J by 6 bases, with 0 bases of the junction left unmatched. The chain's CDR3 is CATSRTSGNEQFF. CDR3 nucleotides: TGTGCCACCAGCAGGACTAGCGGCAATGAGCAGTTCTTC.

The J gene is TRBJ1-5, the V gene TRBV7-2; 8 bases agree with TRBD1. The V gene end was trimmed by 3 bases and the J gene end by 2 bases; junction bases not matched to a gene: 9. The CDR3 covers 17 residues. The germline V gene encodes CDR1 SGHTA and CDR2 FQGNSA. The CDR3 DNA sequence: TGTGCCAGCAGCTTGGCCAGGACAGGGCTCGGCAATCAGCCCCAGCATTTT. As protein: CASSLARTGLGNQPQHF.

This clone was observed a single time. The J gene is TRBJ2-5, the V gene TRBV2; D is undetermined. CDR3 length equals 15 residues. V shed 0 bases and J shed 5 bases, with 13 bases lying between them. Germline V gene lookup returns CDR1 SNHLY and CDR2 FYNNEI. CDR3 sequence: CASSEARSGRETQYF. Written as DNA, the CDR3 is TGTGCCAGCAGTGAAGCGCGGTCGGGTCGGGAGACCCAGTACTTC.

Regarding this clone: This is likely an artifact of a read error, given a far larger clone one base away. The V and J genes are TRBV11-2 and TRBJ1-2; weak D call: TRBD1 (5 bases). Germline lookup yields CDR1 SGHAT and CDR2 FQNNGV. There are 15 residues in the CDR3. The V end lost 4 bases, the J end lost 6 bases, and 18 bases lay between the germline ends. This chain's CDR3 is CASSSLSGRDHGYTF. The CDR3 bases are TGTGCCAGCAGCTCGTTGTCGGGTCGGGACCATGGCTACACCTTC. Variable domain in full (rest from reference TRBV11-2 and TRBJ1-2): EAGVAQSPRYKIIEKRQSVAFWCNPISGHATLYWYQQILGQGPKLLIQFQNNGVVDDSQLPKDRFSAERLKGVDSTLKIQPAKLEDSAVYLCASSSLSGRDHGYTFGSGTRLTVV.

The chain links TRBV4-1 to TRBJ1-4; D is perhaps TRBD1 (5 bases). This CDR3 contains 16 residues. Trimming took 4 bases from V and 1 from J, leaving 13 bases between them. Germline CDR1 MGHRA, CDR2 YSYEKL. The CDR3 sequence: CASSRQGRGTNEKLFF. The CDR3 DNA reads as TGCGCCAGCAGCCGCCAGGGAAGGGGAACTAATGAAAAACTGTTTTTT.

Concerning this clone: One base separates it from a far larger clone, so it is likely a read error. The V gene is TRBV5-8, the J gene TRBJ1-2; D unclear. CDR3 length: 17 amino acids. V lost 0 bases to trimming and J lost 7 bases, with 22 bases between them. CDR1 and CDR2 (germline): SGHTS, YDEGEE. The CDR3 DNA follows: TGTGCCAGCAGCTTGGGGGCTGGGCCGGCGCCGACCCCTGGCTACACCTTC. As protein: CASSLGAGPAPTPGYTF.

To note about this clone: It differs at one base from a far larger clone, so likely a read error. The chain carries TRBV7-2 and TRBJ1-1; no clear D gene. This CDR3 comprises 14 residues. The V gene lost 6 bases and the J gene lost 2 bases, with 13 bases spanning the gap. Per germline, CDR1 SGHTA and CDR2 FQGNSA. The CDR3 coding sequence is TGTGCCAGCAGGAGACCGACGAATAACACTGAAGCTTTCTTT. It specifies CASRRPTNNTEAFF.

In the case of this clone: One junction end does not reproduce the germline sequence, and a read error may be involved. The J gene is TRBJ1-5, the V gene TRBV7-9; D gene unclear. CDR3 size: 14 residues. Germline loops: CDR1 SEHNR, CDR2 FQNEAQ (reference sequence). CDR3 loop: CARADGERGEPQHF. CDR3 DNA: TGCGCCAGAGCCGACGGGGAGCGTGGGGAGCCCCAGCATTTT.

This chain uses TRBV30 with TRBJ1-4; D is unclear. CDR1 is GTSNPN and CDR2 is SVGIG in the germline V gene (reference sequence). The V end lost 7 bases, the J end lost 3 bases, and 12 bases lay between the germline ends. The CDR3 spans 13 residues. The CDR3 sequence: CASLRWPNEKLFF. In DNA form, the CDR3 reads TGTGCCTCCTTACGGTGGCCTAATGAAAAACTGTTTTTT.

The chain employs TRBV7-2 and TRBJ2-7; D gene ambiguous. The CDR3 covers 14 residues. Germline CDR1 SGHTA, CDR2 FQGNSA. The V end was cut by 3 bases, the J end by 0 bases, with 9 bases between. CDR3 region: CASSFLAASYEQYF. In DNA form, the CDR3 reads TGTGCCAGCAGCTTCTTGGCGGCCTCCTACGAGCAGTACTTC.

This chain connects TRBV2 to TRBJ2-5; TRBD1 aligns across 7 bases. The CDR3 covers 12 residues. V dropped 1 base and J dropped 12; count of bases not matched to a gene: 5. Germline V gives CDR1 SNHLY, CDR2 FYNNEI. Here the CDR3 DNA reads TGTGCCAGCAGTGAAGAGGGGACAGTAGAGTACTTC. Its translation is CASSEEGTVEYF.

V and J are TRBV7-9 and TRBJ1-1; D gene uncertain. Germline lookup yields CDR1 SEHNR and CDR2 FQNEAQ (reference sequence). This CDR3 has 12 amino acids. The V end was cut by 1 base, the J end by 7 bases, with 7 bases between. The CDR3: CASSLGRVEAFF. Written as DNA, the CDR3 is TGTGCCAGCAGCTTAGGGCGGGTTGAAGCTTTCTTT.

This clone has only a few counts. The V call is TRBV2, the J call TRBJ1-5, with 7 nucleotides matching TRBD1. V dropped 5 bases and J dropped 7; count of bases not matched to a gene: 5. Germline V gene data show CDR1 as SNHLY and CDR2 as FYNNEI. This CDR3 is built from 13 residues. CDR3 region: CASSSDRAQPQHF. CDR3 coding DNA: TGTGCCAGCAGTTCTGACAGGGCACAGCCCCAGCATTTT.

The CDR3 protein is CASSPQTGATNQPQHF. CDR3 coding DNA: TGTGCCAGCTCACCACAGACAGGGGCAACCAATCAGCCCCAGCATTTT. This chain connects TRBV18 to TRBJ1-5; 8 positions match TRBD1. Trimming cost V 1 base and J 3 bases; bases outside gene matches: 5. This CDR3 spans 16 amino acids. The germline V gene encodes CDR1 KGHSH and CDR2 LQKENI.

This clone was seen ten or more times. This same CDR3 is encoded by further DNA sequences in the sample. This sequence joins TRBV10-3 and TRBJ2-3, with 10 bases identical to TRBD2. Germline V lookup: CDR1 ENHRY, CDR2 SYGVKD. J was trimmed by 2 bases and V by 0 bases; bases with no gene match: 2. This CDR3 spans 16 amino acids. The CDR3 spells CAISESGTSVTDTQYF. The CDR3 DNA reads TGTGCCATCAGTGAGTCGGGGACTAGCGTCACAGATACGCAGTATTTT.

The V call is TRBV18, the J call TRBJ2-3, with 11 bases aligning to TRBD2. This CDR3 has 16 amino acids. V shed 6 bases, J shed 6 bases, and the junction held 11 bases outside the gene matches. Germline CDR1 KGHSH, CDR2 LQKENI. In nucleotides, the CDR3 is TGTGCCAGCTCGGAGTTACTAGCGGGAGTTGGTGATACGCAGTATTTT. This translates into CASSELLAGVGDTQYF.

About this clone: The likely explanation is a read error, given a far larger clone one base away. This specimen includes other DNA sequences encoding the same CDR3. The chain recombines TRBV4-1 with TRBJ1-2; D remains unclear. V lost 3 bases, J lost 4 bases, and 6 bases lay in between. There are 12 residues in the CDR3. Germline CDR1 MGHRA, CDR2 YSYEKL. CDR3 residues: CASSQAGYGYTF. CDR3 DNA sequence: TGCGCCAGCAGCCAGGCTGGCTATGGCTACACCTTC.

The rearrangement uses TRBV7-9 and TRBJ1-4; no definite D call. CDR1 is SEHNR and CDR2 is FQNEAQ in the germline V gene (reference sequence). V was trimmed by 2 bases and J by 0 bases, leaving 7 bases between them. The CDR3 is made up of 15 amino acids. Written as DNA, the CDR3 is TGTGCCAGCAGCTTATTGGGGACAACTAATGAAAAACTGTTTTTT. Amino acids: CASSLLGTTNEKLFF.

This clone has only a few counts. This rearrangement joins TRBV4-3 to TRBJ2-3, with D possibly TRBD2 on 5 matching bases. The CDR3 extends over 15 amino acids. Trimming removed 1 base from V and 3 bases from J, with 11 bases in between. Germline V gives CDR1 LGHNA, CDR2 YSLEER. The CDR3 nucleotides are TGCGCCAGCAGCCAAGTTCCAGCGGAGACAGATACGCAGTATTTT. Translating gives CASSQVPAETDTQYF.

This chain links TRBV28 with TRBJ1-1; no clear D gene. Trimming removed 10 bases at V and 3 bases at J, with 12 bases between. The V gene's germline CDR1 is MDHEN and CDR2 SYDVKM. CDR3 length: 12 amino acids. CDR3 bases: TGTGCCACCGAAGTCCCGGACACTGAAGCTTTCTTT. Translation: CATEVPDTEAFF.

This clone was found many times. The chain joins TRBV9 to TRBJ2-7; D is possibly TRBD1 (5 bases). With 4 bases removed from V and 1 base from J, the gap between germline ends came to 15 bases. The CDR3 extends over 15 amino acids. CDR1 SGDLS and CDR2 YYNGEE come from the germline V gene. CDR3 loop: CASSPRAGQSYEQYF. DNA of the CDR3: TGTGCCAGCAGCCCCCGGGCAGGGCAGTCCTACGAGCAGTACTTC.

This clone was observed a handful of times. This chain links TRBV6-1 with TRBJ2-2; TRBD2 aligns across 7 bases. The CDR3 has 16 residues. Losses at the gene ends were 4 bases for V and 0 bases for J; bases not matched to a gene: 5. The V gene's germline CDR1 is MNHNS and CDR2 SASEGT. The CDR3 loop reads CASSARLASNTGELFF. The CDR3 coding sequence is TGTGCCAGCAGTGCCCGACTAGCCTCGAACACCGGGGAGCTGTTTTTT.

Comment on this clone: A far larger clone lies a single base away; this is likely a read error. The V and J genes are TRBV28 and TRBJ2-7; D is perhaps TRBD2 (5 bases). Trimming left V 8 bases short and J 4 bases short, with 21 bases between. The CDR3 runs 15 residues. Germline CDR1 MDHEN, CDR2 SYDVKM. DNA of the CDR3: TGTGCCAGCGGTTCCCCTTCGGTTAGCGAGTACGAGCAGTACTTC. Translation: CASGSPSVSEYEQYF.

Points on this clone: This likely came from a read error, as a far larger clone is one base away. The chain carries TRBV6-1 and TRBJ1-1; a possible D gene is TRBD1 (6 bases). Trimming pared 6 bases from V and 1 base from J, leaving 12 bases between. The CDR3 contains 14 residues. Germline lookup yields CDR1 MNHNS and CDR2 SASEGT. CDR3 sequence (DNA): TGTGCCAGCAGCCCAGACAGGACGAACACTGAAGCTTTCTTT. Encoded protein: CASSPDRTNTEAFF.

Turning to this clone: A read error likely explains this, since a far larger clone differs by one base. V and J are TRBV30 and TRBJ2-7; D is unresolved. The CDR3 totals 13 residues. CDR1 and CDR2 (germline): GTSNPN, SVGIG (reference sequence). V was pared by 3 bases and J by 2 bases, with 11 bases between. This CDR3 is CAWSRNTPYEQYF. The CDR3 DNA sequence: TGTGCCTGGAGCCGGAACACCCCCTACGAGCAGTACTTC.

The V call is TRBV7-9, the J call TRBJ1-1, with 7 bases matching TRBD1. The junction had 4 bases not matched to a gene; V was cut back by 2 bases and J by 4 bases. The CDR3 is made up of 14 amino acids. Per the germline V gene, CDR1 is SEHNR and CDR2 is FQNEAQ (reference sequence). The CDR3 region is CASSLTGEGTEAFF. CDR3 nucleotides: TGTGCCAGCAGCTTAACAGGGGAAGGCACTGAAGCTTTCTTT.

The sample holds a few counts of this clone. V usage is TRBV7-8 and J usage is TRBJ2-7; 9 nucleotides match TRBD1. This CDR3 comprises 15 residues. The V gene end was trimmed by 5 bases and the J gene end by 4 bases; junction bases not matched to a gene: 9. Germline V gives CDR1 SGHVS, CDR2 FQNEAQ. The CDR3 region is CASSIQGASRYEQYF. CDR3 coding DNA: TGTGCCAGCAGCATACAGGGGGCGAGCCGATACGAGCAGTACTTC.

The V call is TRBV11-3, the J call TRBJ2-1, with no clear D. Germline CDR1 SGHNT, CDR2 YENEEA. The CDR3 spans 15 residues. The V and J ends lost 5 bases and 5 bases respectively, with 16 bases between them. CDR3 residues: CASSTGPDRDNEQFF. CDR3 coding DNA: TGTGCCAGCAGCACCGGGCCAGACCGGGACAATGAGCAGTTCTTC.

Remarks on this clone: A read error is likely here: a far larger clone is one base away. V gene TRBV5-4 combines with J gene TRBJ2-3, with 8 positions matching TRBD2. Per the germline V gene, CDR1 is SGHNT and CDR2 is YYREEE (reference sequence). V was clipped by 0 bases and J by 1 base; unmatched bases: 4. This CDR3 comprises 16 residues. The CDR3 reads CASSLGPAGGTDTQYF. CDR3 sequence (DNA): TGTGCCAGCAGCTTGGGGCCAGCGGGGGGCACAGATACGCAGTATTTT.

Details on this clone: This sequence is one base from a far larger clone and is likely a read error. This rearrangement joins TRBV7-9 to TRBJ1-5; D is uncertain. CDR3 length: 12 amino acids. Germline CDR1 reads SEHNR; CDR2 reads FQNEAQ (reference sequence). The CDR3 DNA follows: TGTGCCAGCAGCCGGACTGATCAGCTCCAGCATTTT. Protein: CASSRTDQLQHF.

This chain uses TRBV4-2 with TRBJ2-5; D call uncertain. Trimming took off 3 bases at V and 4 bases at J, with 15 bases between the two ends. This CDR3 region has 15 residues. From germline, CDR1 is LGHNA and CDR2 YNFKEQ. CDR3 sequence (DNA): TGTGCCAGCAGCCAGGCTGACACCAGTCTAGAGACCCAGTACTTC. It is translated as CASSQADTSLETQYF.